The next 12 T cell receptor beta chains were all read from a single sample in a study of shared clonotypes between healthy human individuals. Using immunoSEQ multiplex PCR, the repertoire was profiled, and TCRdb retains in-frame clones only, with some absent. The sample lists 550,000 to 700,000 clones, 60% to 75% occurring once. The sequencing input was memory CD4+ T cells sorted from blood. Subset of the sample: CD45RA-negative fraction. These receptors were obtained from a woman in her 30s in good health.

This sequence joins TRBV10-1 and TRBJ2-1; 9 bases are shared with TRBD1. The CDR3 is made up of 13 amino acids. Germline trimming cut 6 bases from V and 5 bases from J; bases unmatched to any gene: 2. Germline CDR1 and CDR2: WNHNN and SYGVQD (reference sequence). The CDR3 protein is CASRRQGDNEQFF. Here the CDR3 DNA reads TGCGCCAGCAGGAGACAGGGGGACAATGAGCAGTTCTTC.

This clone was counted a single time. The chain carries TRBV15 and TRBJ2-7; D not resolved. The CDR3 extends over 13 amino acids. Germline CDR1 and CDR2: LNHNV and YYDKDF (reference sequence). The V end was cut by 3 bases, the J end by 6 bases, with 12 bases between. The CDR3 is CATSRENPLEQYF. Written as DNA, the CDR3 is TGTGCCACCAGCAGGGAGAATCCGCTCGAGCAGTACTTC.

The V gene is TRBV6-5, the J gene TRBJ2-2; no firm D call. Germline lookup yields CDR1 MNHEY and CDR2 SVGAGI. V lost 0 bases to trimming and J lost 8 bases, with 10 bases between them. The CDR3 is 14 amino acids. CDR3 sequence reads: CASSYSNAVGELFF. The CDR3 DNA is TGTGCCAGCAGTTACTCGAACGCGGTAGGGGAGCTGTTTTTT.

V is TRBV2 and J is TRBJ2-1; D unclear. The CDR3 is 11 amino acids. Germline V gene lookup returns CDR1 SNHLY and CDR2 FYNNEI. V lost 4 bases and J lost 7, with 5 bases in between. The CDR3 DNA reads as TGTGCCAGCAGTGGAGCAAATGAGCAGTTCTTC. Translated, it gives CASSGANEQFF.

This sequence joins TRBV11-2 and TRBJ2-2; 12 bases match TRBD2. V shed 4 bases, J shed 7 bases, and the junction held 7 bases outside the gene matches. CDR1 and CDR2 from the germline V gene are SGHAT and FQNNGV. CDR3 length equals 16 residues. In DNA, the CDR3 is TGTGCCAGCAGCTCGACTAGCGGGAGTAGGGGCGGGGAGCTGTTTTTT. Its translation is CASSSTSGSRGGELFF.

The V call is TRBV5-6, the J call TRBJ1-1, with 8 bases fitting TRBD1. V dropped 4 bases and J dropped 5; count of bases not matched to a gene: 10. CDR1 is SGHDT, CDR2 YYEEEE, per germline. The length of the CDR3 is 15 residues. CDR3 sequence: CASSMLQGAGTEAFF. The CDR3 DNA reads as TGTGCCAGCAGCATGCTGCAGGGGGCAGGGACTGAAGCTTTCTTT.

The V and J genes are TRBV28 and TRBJ2-7, with D perhaps matching TRBD1 (5 bases). Trimming took off 2 bases at V and 1 base at J, with 9 bases between the two ends. The CDR3 runs 14 residues. CDR1 is MDHEN, CDR2 SYDVKM, per germline. As DNA, the CDR3 is TGTGCCAGCAGTTTACCCGACAGTTCCTACGAGCAGTACTTC. Its translation: CASSLPDSSYEQYF. The entire variable domain, with the rest obtained from reference TRBV28 and TRBJ2-7, is as follows: DVKVTQSSRYLVKRTGEKVFLECVQDMDHENMFWYRQDPGLGLRLIYFSYDVKMKEKGDIPEGYSVSREKKERFSLILESASTNQTSMYLCASSLPDSSYEQYFGPGTRLTVT.

V gene TRBV27 combines with J gene TRBJ2-6; 7 bases align to TRBD2. V lost 9 bases and J lost 2; bases outside the gene matches: 10. Germline V lookup: CDR1 MNHEY, CDR2 SMNVEV (reference sequence). This CDR3 contains 16 residues. DNA of the CDR3: TGTGCCAGGCGAAATCGGCGGGGGACTGGGGCCAACGTCCTGACTTTC. Amino acids: CARRNRRGTGANVLTF.

There are many counts of this clone. The V and J genes are TRBV28 and TRBJ2-7, with D perhaps TRBD1 or TRBD2 (6 bases each). This CDR3 has 12 residues. Germline values: CDR1 MDHEN, CDR2 SYDVKM. The V end was cut by 8 bases, the J end by 4 bases, with 12 bases between. For the CDR3, the DNA is TGTGCCAGCCAAACGGGGGCATACGAGCAGTACTTC. Translated: CASQTGAYEQYF.

The V call is TRBV2, the J call TRBJ2-7, with a weak D call TRBD1 (5 bases). The ends were cut back, 4 bases at V and 7 bases at J, with 14 bases in the middle. The CDR3 is 13 amino acids. The germline V gene encodes CDR1 SNHLY and CDR2 FYNNEI. CDR3 in amino acids: CASSARVLGEQYF. The DNA for the CDR3 is TGTGCCAGCAGTGCCAGGGTGTTGGGTGAGCAGTACTTC.

The V gene is TRBV9, the J gene TRBJ2-1; 7 bases agree with TRBD2. This CDR3 comprises 16 residues. The V and J ends lost 0 bases and 2 bases, in that order; junction bases with no gene match: 5. The germline CDR1 and CDR2 sequences are SGDLS and YYNGEE. The CDR3 region is CASSVEAGETYNEQFF. CDR3 bases: TGTGCCAGCAGCGTAGAGGCGGGAGAAACCTACAATGAGCAGTTCTTC.

V and J are TRBV28 and TRBJ2-2, with TRBD2 as a possible D gene (6 bases). Trimming shortened V by 2 bases and J by 4 bases, and 17 bases separated the two germline ends. CDR1 is MDHEN, CDR2 SYDVKM, per germline. This CDR3 comprises 17 residues. CDR3 residues: CASSLPRAGSGTGELFF. Here the CDR3 DNA reads TGTGCCAGCAGTTTACCACGCGCGGGAAGCGGCACCGGGGAGCTGTTTTTT.